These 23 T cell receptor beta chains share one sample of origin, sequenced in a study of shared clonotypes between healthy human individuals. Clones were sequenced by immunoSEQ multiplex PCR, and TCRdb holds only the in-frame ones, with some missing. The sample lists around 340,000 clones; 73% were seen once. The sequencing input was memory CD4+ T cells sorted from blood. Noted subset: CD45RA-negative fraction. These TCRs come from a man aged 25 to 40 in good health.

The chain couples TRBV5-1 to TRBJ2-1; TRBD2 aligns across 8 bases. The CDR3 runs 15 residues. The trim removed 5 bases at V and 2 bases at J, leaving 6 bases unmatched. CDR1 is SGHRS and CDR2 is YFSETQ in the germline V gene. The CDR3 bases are TGCGCCAGCAGAGTGGCTAGCGGGCCCTACAATGAGCAGTTCTTC. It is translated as CASRVASGPYNEQFF.

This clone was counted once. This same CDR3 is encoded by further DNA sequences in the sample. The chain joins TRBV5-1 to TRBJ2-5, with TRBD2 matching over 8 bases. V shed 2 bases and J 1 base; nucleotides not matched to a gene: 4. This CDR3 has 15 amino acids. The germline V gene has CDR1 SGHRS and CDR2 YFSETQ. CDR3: CASSLGLAGQETQYF. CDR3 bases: TGCGCCAGCAGCTTAGGCCTAGCGGGCCAAGAGACCCAGTACTTC.

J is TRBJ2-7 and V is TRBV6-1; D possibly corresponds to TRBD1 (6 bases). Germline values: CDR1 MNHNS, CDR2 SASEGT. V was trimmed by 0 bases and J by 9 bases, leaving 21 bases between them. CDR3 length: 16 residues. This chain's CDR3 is CASSEALGDTGGGQYF. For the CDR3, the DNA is TGTGCCAGCAGTGAAGCGCTAGGGGACACCGGAGGCGGGCAGTACTTC.

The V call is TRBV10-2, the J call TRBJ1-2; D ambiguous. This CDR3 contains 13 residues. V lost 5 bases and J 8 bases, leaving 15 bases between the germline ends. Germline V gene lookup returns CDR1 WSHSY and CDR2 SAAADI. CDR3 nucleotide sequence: TGCGCCAGCAGTTCCCTGGATCTCGGGGGCTACACCTTC. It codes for CASSSLDLGGYTF.

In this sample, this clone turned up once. In DNA, the CDR3 is TGTGCCATCAGAGGGACTAGCGCAGATAGCTCCTACAATGAGCAGTTCTTC. Its translation: CAIRGTSADSSYNEQFF. The chain combines TRBV10-3 with TRBJ2-1, with 10 bases that match TRBD2. The CDR3 is 17 residues long. Trimming cost V 6 bases and J 0 bases; bases outside gene matches: 8. Germline V gives CDR1 ENHRY, CDR2 SYGVKD.

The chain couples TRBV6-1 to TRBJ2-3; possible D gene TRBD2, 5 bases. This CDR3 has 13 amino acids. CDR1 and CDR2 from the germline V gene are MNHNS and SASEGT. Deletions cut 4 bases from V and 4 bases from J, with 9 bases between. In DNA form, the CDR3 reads TGTGCCAGCAGTGGGAGGTTTGCAGATACGCAGTATTTT. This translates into CASSGRFADTQYF.

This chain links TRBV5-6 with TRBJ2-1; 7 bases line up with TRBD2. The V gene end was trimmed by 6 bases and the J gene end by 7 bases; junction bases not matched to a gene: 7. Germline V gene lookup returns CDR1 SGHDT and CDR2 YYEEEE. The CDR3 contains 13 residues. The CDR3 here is CASKAGVGNEQFF. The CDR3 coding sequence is TGTGCCAGCAAGGCGGGAGTAGGTAATGAGCAGTTCTTC.

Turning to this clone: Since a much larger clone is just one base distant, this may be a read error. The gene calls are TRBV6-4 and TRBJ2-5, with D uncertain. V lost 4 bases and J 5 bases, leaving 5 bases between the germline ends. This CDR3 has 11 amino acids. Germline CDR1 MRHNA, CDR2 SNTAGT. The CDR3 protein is CASSVGETQYF. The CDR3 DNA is TGTGCCAGCAGTGTGGGGGAGACCCAGTACTTC.

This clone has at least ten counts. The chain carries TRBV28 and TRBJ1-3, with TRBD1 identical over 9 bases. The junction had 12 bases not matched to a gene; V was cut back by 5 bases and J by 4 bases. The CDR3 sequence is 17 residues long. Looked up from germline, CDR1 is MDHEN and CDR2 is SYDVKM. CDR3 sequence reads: CASSPIDGTGLGNTIYF. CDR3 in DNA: TGTGCCAGCAGTCCTATTGATGGGACAGGGCTAGGAAACACCATATATTTT.

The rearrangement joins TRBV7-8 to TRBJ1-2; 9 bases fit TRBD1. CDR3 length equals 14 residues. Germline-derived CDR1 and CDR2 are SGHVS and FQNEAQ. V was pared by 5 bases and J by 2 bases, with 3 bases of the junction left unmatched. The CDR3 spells CASSPTGGNYGYTF. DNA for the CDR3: TGTGCCAGCAGCCCAACAGGGGGCAACTATGGCTACACCTTC.

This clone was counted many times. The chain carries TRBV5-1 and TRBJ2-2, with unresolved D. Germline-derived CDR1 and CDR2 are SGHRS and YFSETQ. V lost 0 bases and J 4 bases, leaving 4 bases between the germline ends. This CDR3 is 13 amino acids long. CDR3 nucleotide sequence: TGCGCCAGCAGCTTGGAACCCACCGGGGAGCTGTTTTTT. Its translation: CASSLEPTGELFF.

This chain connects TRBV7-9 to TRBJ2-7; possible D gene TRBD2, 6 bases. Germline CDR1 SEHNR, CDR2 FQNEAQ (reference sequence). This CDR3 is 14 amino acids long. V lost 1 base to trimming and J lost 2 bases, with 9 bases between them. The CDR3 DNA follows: TGTGCCAGCAGCTTAGGCGGCGGGACCTACGAGCAGTACTTC. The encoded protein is CASSLGGGTYEQYF.

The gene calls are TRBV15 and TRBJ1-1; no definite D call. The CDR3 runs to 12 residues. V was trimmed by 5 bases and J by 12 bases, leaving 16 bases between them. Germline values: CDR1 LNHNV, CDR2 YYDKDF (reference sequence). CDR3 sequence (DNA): TGTGCCACCAGCTCGCCGGGTGGGAGTACTTTCTTT. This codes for CATSSPGGSTFF.

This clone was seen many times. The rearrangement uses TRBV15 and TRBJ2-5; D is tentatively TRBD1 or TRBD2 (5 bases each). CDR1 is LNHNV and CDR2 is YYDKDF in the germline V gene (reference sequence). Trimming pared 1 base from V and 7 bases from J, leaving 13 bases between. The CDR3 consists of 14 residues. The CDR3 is CATSRGGDWGTQYF. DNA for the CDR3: TGTGCCACCAGCAGAGGAGGGGATTGGGGGACCCAGTACTTC. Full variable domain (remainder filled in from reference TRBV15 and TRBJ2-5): DAMVIQNPRYQVTQFGKPVTLSCSQTLNHNVMYWYQQKSSQAPKLLFHYYDKDFNNEADTPDNFQSRRPNTSFCFLDIRSPGLGDTAMYLCATSRGGDWGTQYFGPGTRLLVL.

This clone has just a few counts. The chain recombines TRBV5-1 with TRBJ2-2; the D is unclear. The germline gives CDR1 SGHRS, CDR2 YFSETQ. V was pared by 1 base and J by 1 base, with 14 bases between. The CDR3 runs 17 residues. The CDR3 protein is CASSLLSVSLNTGELFF. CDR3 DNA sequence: TGCGCCAGCAGCTTGTTGAGTGTTTCGCTGAACACCGGGGAGCTGTTTTTT.

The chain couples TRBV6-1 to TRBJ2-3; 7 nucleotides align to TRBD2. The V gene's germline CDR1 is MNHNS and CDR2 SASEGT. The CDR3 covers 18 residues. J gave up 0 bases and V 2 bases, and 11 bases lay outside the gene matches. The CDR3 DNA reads TGTGCCAGCAGTGAACAGGCTGGGGGGGGGTTTAGCACAGATACGCAGTATTTT. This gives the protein CASSEQAGGGFSTDTQYF.

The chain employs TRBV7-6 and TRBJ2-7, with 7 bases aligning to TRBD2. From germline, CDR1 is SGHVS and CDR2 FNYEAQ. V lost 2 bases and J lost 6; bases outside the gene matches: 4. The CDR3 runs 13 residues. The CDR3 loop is CASSLWEGREQYF. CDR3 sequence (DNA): TGTGCCAGCAGCTTATGGGAGGGCCGCGAGCAGTACTTC.

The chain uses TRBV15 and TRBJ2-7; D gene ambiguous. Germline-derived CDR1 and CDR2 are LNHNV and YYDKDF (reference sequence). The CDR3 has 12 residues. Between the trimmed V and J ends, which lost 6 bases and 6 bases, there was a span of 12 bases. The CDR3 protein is CATSNPNLEQYF. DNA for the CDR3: TGTGCCACCAGTAACCCCAATCTCGAGCAGTACTTC.

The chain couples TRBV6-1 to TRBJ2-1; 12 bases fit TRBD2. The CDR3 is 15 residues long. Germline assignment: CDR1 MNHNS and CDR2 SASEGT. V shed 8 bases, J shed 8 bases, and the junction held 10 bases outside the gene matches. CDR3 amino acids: CASEQASGRVDEQFF. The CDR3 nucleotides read TGTGCCAGCGAGCAGGCTAGCGGGAGGGTGGATGAGCAGTTCTTC.

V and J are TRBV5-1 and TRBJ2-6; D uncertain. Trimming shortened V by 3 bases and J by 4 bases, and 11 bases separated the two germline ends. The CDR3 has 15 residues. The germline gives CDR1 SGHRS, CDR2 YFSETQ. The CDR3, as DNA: TGCGCCAGCAGCTCCGACCTCCGAGGGGCCAACGTCCTGACTTTC. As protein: CASSSDLRGANVLTF.

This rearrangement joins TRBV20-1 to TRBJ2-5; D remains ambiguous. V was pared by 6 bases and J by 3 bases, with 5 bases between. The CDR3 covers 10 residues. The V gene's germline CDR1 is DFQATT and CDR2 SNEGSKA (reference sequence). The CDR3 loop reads CSAVKETQYF. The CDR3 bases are TGCAGTGCGGTCAAAGAGACCCAGTACTTC.

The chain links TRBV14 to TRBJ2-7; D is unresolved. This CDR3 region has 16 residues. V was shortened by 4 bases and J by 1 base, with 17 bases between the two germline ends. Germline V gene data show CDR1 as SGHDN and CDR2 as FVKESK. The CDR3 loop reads CASSPPLAVQSYEQYF. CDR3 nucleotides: TGTGCCAGCAGCCCCCCCCTGGCGGTACAATCCTACGAGCAGTACTTC. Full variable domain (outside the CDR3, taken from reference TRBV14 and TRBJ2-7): EAGVTQFPSHSVIEKGQTVTLRCDPISGHDNLYWYRRVMGKEIKFLLHFVKESKQDESGMPNNRFLAERTGGTYSTLKVQPAELEDSGVYFCASSPPLAVQSYEQYFGPGTRLTVT.

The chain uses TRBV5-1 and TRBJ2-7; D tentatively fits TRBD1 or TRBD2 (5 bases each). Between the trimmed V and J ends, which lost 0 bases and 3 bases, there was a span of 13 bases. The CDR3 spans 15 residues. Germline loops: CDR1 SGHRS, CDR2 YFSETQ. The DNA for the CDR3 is TGCGCCAGCAGCTTGGGAGGGGTTCTGATCTACGAGCAGTACTTC. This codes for CASSLGGVLIYEQYF.